These 32 T cell receptor beta chains came from one sample sequenced in a study of monozygotic twins with inflammatory bowel disease (dated by TCRdb to the late 2010s). Libraries were built with 5' RACE. The instrument given in TCRdb is Illumina HiSeq 2500. TCRdb reprocessed the reads into one record per CDR3 protein sequence, lacking DNA. This specimen's table enumerates some 170,000 distinct CDR3 sequences. The top ten constitute more than 2.5% of the sample. The sample was blood. The receptors come from a human donor with ulcerative colitis or Crohn's disease, or a healthy co-twin of an affected twin (not recorded which).

This chain joins TRBV30 and TRBJ1-1. The germline gives CDR1 GTSNPN, CDR2 SVGIG (reference sequence). This CDR3 has 13 residues. The CDR3 loop is CAWTGRGNTEAFF. The full variable domain, in which reference TRBV30 and TRBJ1-1 provide the parts outside the CDR3, is SQTIHQWPATLVQPVGSPLSLECTVEGTSNPNLYWYRQAAGRGLQLLFYSVGIGQISSEVPQNLSASRPQDRQFILSSKKLLLSDSGFYLCAWTGRGNTEAFFGQGTRLTVV.

The gene calls are TRBV7-3 and TRBJ1-1. The CDR3 runs to 21 residues. The germline V gene encodes CDR1 SGHTA and CDR2 FQGTGA. The CDR3 here is CASSLTRYRPLAGDGNTEAFF.

V is TRBV7-6 and J is TRBJ2-1; TCRdb's assignment of TRBD2 cannot be checked, as there is no DNA. The CDR3 loop spans 16 amino acids. Germline assignment: CDR1 SGHVS and CDR2 FNYEAQ. This chain's CDR3 is CASSLMRDSINNEQFF.

This chain uses TRBV5-6 with TRBJ1-5. The length of the CDR3 is 14 residues. Germline V lookup: CDR1 SGHDT, CDR2 YYEEEE. The CDR3 loop reads CASSLNRFRQPQHF. Full variable domain (missing parts from reference TRBV5-6 and TRBJ1-5): DAGVTQSPTHLIKTRGQQVTLRCSPKSGHDTVSWYQQALGQGPQFIFQYYEEEERQRGNFPDRFSGHQFPNYSSELNVNALLLGDSALYLCASSLNRFRQPQHFGDGTRLSIL.

This chain joins TRBV15 and TRBJ2-3; TCRdb names TRBD1, which stays unverified in the absence of DNA. Germline assignment: CDR1 LNHNV and CDR2 YYDKDF (reference sequence). The CDR3 has 18 amino acids. The CDR3: CATSRAAPGTLSTDTQYF.

The chain combines TRBV19 with TRBJ2-1; the D call from TCRdb, TRBD1, cannot be confirmed without DNA. CDR1 and CDR2 (germline): LNHDA, SQIVND (reference sequence). The CDR3 extends over 15 amino acids. CDR3 region: CASSTTEGGLNEQFF.

V is TRBV2 and J is TRBJ2-7. This CDR3 comprises 14 residues. In germline, CDR1 is SNHLY, CDR2 FYNNEI. CDR3 region: CASSRAGVNYEQYF. Drawing the rest from reference TRBV2 and TRBJ2-7, the complete variable domain is EPEVTQTPSHQVTQMGQEVILRCVPISNHLYFYWYRQILGQKVEFLVSFYNNEISEKSEIFDDQFSVERPDGSNFTLKIRSTKLEDSAMYFCASSRAGVNYEQYFGPGTRLTVT.

The rearrangement uses TRBV12-3 or TRBV12-4 and TRBJ1-6; as DNA is missing, the TRBD1 call by TCRdb cannot be tested. CDR3 size: 13 residues. CDR3 amino acids: CASSLKGDSPLHF.

The chain employs TRBV11-2 and TRBJ2-1; the TCRdb call, TRBD1, lacks DNA for checking. CDR3 length: 14 amino acids. Germline V CDR1 and CDR2: SGHAT, FQNNGV. CDR3 amino acids: CASSPGFGYDEQFF.

The gene calls are TRBV11-1 and TRBJ1-3. Germline CDR1 SGHAT, CDR2 FQDESV (reference sequence). This CDR3 comprises 15 residues. This CDR3 reads CASSSDVYSGNTIYF.

The chain combines TRBV27 with TRBJ1-5; the D call from TCRdb, TRBD1, cannot be confirmed without DNA. This CDR3 is 15 amino acids long. Germline CDR1 is MNHEY and CDR2 is SMNVEV (reference sequence). This chain's CDR3 is CASRALTGGGQPQHF.

The chain links TRBV20-1 to TRBJ1-2; TCRdb's D call, TRBD1, is unchecked because there is no DNA. The CDR3 totals 13 residues. Germline CDR1 is DFQATT and CDR2 is SNEGSKA (reference sequence). The CDR3 reads CSAPPPNNYGYTF.

The J gene is TRBJ2-3, the V gene TRBV28; TCRdb names TRBD1, which stays unverified in the absence of DNA. Germline V lookup: CDR1 MDHEN, CDR2 SYDVKM. The CDR3 extends over 15 amino acids. CDR3 sequence reads: CASSPSGLSRYTQYF.

The J gene is TRBJ1-2, the V gene TRBV6-5. The length of the CDR3 is 14 residues. CDR1 is MNHEY, CDR2 SVGAGI, per germline. The CDR3 loop reads CASSYLFTNYGYTF.

The chain recombines TRBV3-1 with TRBJ2-3; the D call of TRBD2 rests on TCRdb alone, since no DNA is present to check it. Germline V gene lookup returns CDR1 LGHDT and CDR2 YNNKEL (reference sequence). The CDR3 spans 16 residues. CDR3 in amino acids: CASSQGLAGGTDTQYF.

The rearrangement uses TRBV28 and TRBJ1-6; TCRdb selects TRBD1, and the lack of DNA leaves this call unchecked. The germline V gene encodes CDR1 MDHEN and CDR2 SYDVKM. The CDR3 consists of 14 residues. This chain's CDR3 is CASRRQGGNSPLHF.

The chain combines TRBV11-2 with TRBJ2-1; no DNA is available, so the TRBD2 call from TCRdb remains unchecked. This CDR3 is 14 amino acids long. CDR1 and CDR2 from the germline V gene are SGHAT and FQNNGV. CDR3 sequence: CASSLGLPLNEQFF.

The gene calls are TRBV20-1 and TRBJ2-2; the TRBD2 assignment by TCRdb is unverifiable without DNA. Germline V gives CDR1 DFQATT, CDR2 SNEGSKA (reference sequence). The CDR3 spans 15 residues. Here the CDR3 reads CSADYSGSATGELFF.

J is TRBJ2-3 and V is TRBV6-2 or TRBV6-3; TCRdb's assignment of TRBD2 cannot be checked, as there is no DNA. Germline V lookup: CDR1 MNHEY, CDR2 SVGEGT. CDR3 length: 18 amino acids. The chain's CDR3 is CASSFLASGNYSTDTQYF.

The genes are TRBV5-6 and TRBJ2-5; as DNA is missing, the TRBD1 call by TCRdb cannot be tested. The CDR3 totals 14 residues. Per germline, CDR1 SGHDT and CDR2 YYEEEE. The CDR3 is CASSLQGVQETQYF.

The chain links TRBV6-6 to TRBJ2-7; without DNA, the TCRdb call of TRBD2 cannot be checked. This CDR3 has 14 amino acids. Germline V gene data show CDR1 as MNHNY and CDR2 as SVGAGI (reference sequence). CDR3 protein: CASTRGGTTYEQYF.

This chain links TRBV28 with TRBJ1-3; TCRdb selects TRBD1, and the lack of DNA leaves this call unchecked. The CDR3 is 16 amino acids. CDR1 and CDR2 (germline): MDHEN, SYDVKM. The CDR3 spells CASSLYLGQPGNTIYF.

The chain links TRBV19 to TRBJ2-1; with no DNA, the TCRdb D assignment of TRBD2 cannot be verified. This CDR3 region has 13 residues. The germline V gene has CDR1 LNHDA and CDR2 SQIVND (reference sequence). The CDR3 protein is CASRETSFDEQFF.

The genes are TRBV20-1 and TRBJ1-6. Germline V lookup: CDR1 DFQATT, CDR2 SNEGSKA (reference sequence). There are 15 residues in the CDR3. The CDR3: CSARALGGYNSPLHF.

The chain joins TRBV4-1 to TRBJ2-1. The CDR3 runs 16 residues. Germline lookup yields CDR1 MGHRA and CDR2 YSYEKL. CDR3 protein: CASSQEGSSSYNEQFF.

The rearrangement uses TRBV27 and TRBJ2-3; checking the TCRdb D call of TRBD2 is not possible without DNA. CDR1 and CDR2 (germline): MNHEY, SMNVEV (reference sequence). This CDR3 comprises 15 residues. The CDR3 region is CASSSSGGATDTQYF.

The rearrangement uses TRBV28 and TRBJ2-7; the TRBD1 assignment by TCRdb is unverifiable without DNA. Germline V CDR1 and CDR2: MDHEN, SYDVKM. This CDR3 comprises 15 residues. The CDR3 protein is CASSLKGRTSYEQYF.

The chain joins TRBV5-1 to TRBJ2-1; TCRdb's assignment of TRBD2 cannot be checked, as there is no DNA. The CDR3 sequence is 15 residues long. Germline V gene sequence: CDR1 SGHRS, CDR2 YFSETQ. The CDR3: CASSPLAGDVAEQFF.

V usage is TRBV6-1 and J usage is TRBJ2-2; absent DNA, TCRdb's TRBD1 call cannot be checked. CDR3 size: 15 residues. Germline V lookup: CDR1 MNHNS, CDR2 SASEGT. The CDR3: CASSPRGLNTGELFF.

This sequence joins TRBV29-1 and TRBJ1-2. The CDR3 length is 13 residues. Per the germline V gene, CDR1 is SQVTM and CDR2 is ANQGSEA. The CDR3 is CSVDGRVGGGYTF.

The J gene is TRBJ2-2, the V gene TRBV11-2; TCRdb calls TRBD1, which cannot be checked without DNA. The CDR3 covers 16 residues. The germline V gene has CDR1 SGHAT and CDR2 FQNNGV. CDR3 loop: CASSLVQGANTGELFF.

The chain joins TRBV20-1 to TRBJ1-5; no DNA is available, so the TRBD1 call from TCRdb remains unchecked. Germline assignment: CDR1 DFQATT and CDR2 SNEGSKA (reference sequence). The CDR3 is 15 amino acids. CDR3 protein: CSATWGGSSNQPQHF.